Reported below is one TCR beta chain. Its target is not known. The sample is drawn from a study of OX40 agonist ivuxolimab in advanced cancers. This table comes from immunoSEQ multiplex PCR, and its TCRdb copy is limited to in-frame clones, with some not included. The data contain around 64,000 clones, 84% of them singletons. The CDR3 covers 18 residues. CDR1 is SGHRS and CDR2 is YFSETQ in the germline V gene. V shed 4 bases and J shed 0 bases, with 22 bases lying between them. Whole-study findings and limits: Averaged across samples, CD8+ T cells carried more expanded clones than CD4+ did.

This sequence was found in an adult with an advanced solid tumor such as melanoma, head and neck, liver or kidney cancer. The chain uses TRBV5-1 and TRBJ1-1, with a tentative D call TRBD1 (5 bases). The specimen comprised CD4+ or CD8+ T cells sorted from blood, sampled in a trial of the OX40 agonist ivuxolimab. The CDR3 protein is CASSPASDIWFLNTEAFF. The CDR3 nucleotides read TGCGCCAGCAGCCCAGCCTCGGACATTTGGTTCCTGAACACTGAAGCTTTCTTT.